This T cell receptor beta chain was retrieved from a study of T cells in Graves' hyperthyroidism and ophthalmopathy. The overall study: Peripheral blood collection took place at initial diagnosis, before any treatment. Overall study results and limits: Ophthalmopathy, as predicted by the model, came a median around 7 months after the prediction. Blood also showed most of the thyroid clonotypes that were expanded above 0.001.

Lactation, pregnancy, other autoimmune disease or uncontrolled infection led to exclusion of patients. After removal of 3 bases from V and 4 bases from J, the junction contained 7 bases not matched to a gene. Germline values: CDR1 SQVTM, CDR2 ANQGSEA. The CDR3 is 14 residues long. The investigators amplified TCR beta CDR3 regions from RNA transcripts. HTBI primers were used for first-round RT-PCR of the TCR CDR3. In TCRdb, the multiplex PCR reads were re-called with MiXCR into one record per CDR3 protein. The profile shows some 720,000 distinct CDR3 sequences, 16% of them singletons. With regard to this clonotype: Antigen specificity is unknown.

This rearrangement joins TRBV29-1 to TRBJ1-1; 8 bases fit TRBD1. The source is a man between 18 and 29 years old with Graves' hyperthyroidism. Sequencing was done on a sample of blood. The CDR3 DNA follows: TGCAGCGTTGACCGGACAGGGTCGGGCACTGAAGCTTTCTTT. It encodes CSVDRTGSGTEAFF.